The rows below give T cell receptor beta chains drawn from one sample of a study of OX40 agonist ivuxolimab in advanced cancers. Profiling relied on immunoSEQ multiplex PCR, and the TCRdb table lists in-frame clones only, not all of them. Of about 62,000 clones listed, about 91% are singletons. The sequences come from CD4+ or CD8+ T cells sorted from blood, collected in a trial of the OX40 agonist ivuxolimab. The receptors here all came from an adult with an advanced solid tumor such as melanoma, head and neck, liver or kidney cancer. Both conserved end residues are part of each CDR3. The D gene is left open where the match is weak. Only part of the rows carry a size: once, few, many, or a class if the clone is expanded.

V	J	size	D	CDR3	DNA
TRBV4-3	TRBJ2-7	-	TRBD1	CASSRGTGGGYEQYF	TGCGCCAGCAGCCGAGGGACAGGGGGCGGCTACGAGCAGTACTTC
TRBV2	TRBJ1-1	-	-	CASSSDRMNTEAFF	TGTGCCAGCAGTTCCGACAGAATGAACACTGAAGCTTTCTTT
TRBV5-4	TRBJ1-1	-	TRBD1	CASSLGTGTNTEAFF	TGTGCCAGCAGCTTAGGGACAGGGACGAACACTGAAGCTTTCTTT
TRBV4-1	TRBJ2-7	-	TRBD2	CASSQEYSGGSYEQYF	TGCGCCAGCAGCCAAGAATACAGCGGGGGGAGCTACGAGCAGTACTTC
TRBV29-1	TRBJ2-2	-	TRBD2	CSVDGGSGAGELFF	TGCAGCGTTGATGGCGGGAGCGGGGCCGGGGAGCTGTTTTTT
TRBV4-1	TRBJ2-3	-	TRBD1	CASSQDKGGLDTQYF	TGCGCCAGCAGCCAAGATAAAGGGGGCTTGGATACGCAGTATTTT
TRBV5-6	TRBJ2-4	-	TRBD1	CASSLLGTGYIQYF	TGTGCCAGCAGCTTGCTCGGGACAGGATACATTCAGTACTTC
TRBV4-1	TRBJ2-3	-	TRBD2	CASSQTSGSDTQYF	TGCGCCAGCAGCCAAACTAGCGGGAGTGACACGCAGTATTTT
TRBV6-5	TRBJ2-7	once	TRBD1	CASSLGQGLYEQYF	TGTGCCAGCAGCCTGGGACAGGGGCTCTACGAGCAGTACTTC
TRBV5-4	TRBJ2-3	-	-	CASRHDSGDTQYF	TGTGCCAGCAGACACGACTCTGGAGATACGCAGTATTTT
TRBV5-6	TRBJ2-7	-	TRBD1	CASSFGQGGYEQYF	TGTGCCAGCAGCTTCGGACAGGGCGGCTACGAGCAGTACTTC
TRBV27	TRBJ2-1	-	-	CASSLGYSYNEQFF	TGTGCCAGCAGTTTAGGTTACTCCTACAATGAGCAGTTCTTC
TRBV19	TRBJ1-1	-	TRBD1	CASSFEQGMNTEAFF	TGTGCCAGTAGTTTTGAACAGGGGATGAACACTGAAGCTTTCTTT
TRBV7-9	TRBJ1-2	-	-	CASSLHWIPGRPVYGYTF	TGTGCCAGCAGCTTACATTGGATTCCAGGGAGACCAGTTTATGGCTACACCTTC
TRBV29-1	TRBJ2-6	-	-	CSVLDRANVLTF	TGCAGCGTTCTGGACAGGGCCAACGTCCTGACTTTC
TRBV30	TRBJ1-3	-	TRBD1	CAWSVGTGQNTIYF	TGTGCCTGGAGTGTTGGGACAGGTCAAAACACCATATATTTT
TRBV6-6	TRBJ2-7	-	-	CASSLAQREQYF	TGTGCCAGCAGCCTAGCCCAGAGAGAGCAGTACTTC
TRBV27	TRBJ2-5	-	-	CASSPGQSQETQYF	TGTGCCAGCAGCCCAGGACAGTCGCAAGAGACCCAGTACTTC
TRBV27	TRBJ2-7	-	-	CASSFQGSWEQYF	TGTGCCAGCAGTTTTCAGGGGAGTTGGGAGCAGTACTTC
TRBV7-8	TRBJ1-3	-	-	CASSLSRVGGNTIYF	TGTGCCAGCAGCTTAAGCAGGGTGGGTGGAAACACCATATATTTT
TRBV2	TRBJ2-7	-	-	CASSETISYEQYF	TGTGCCAGCAGTGAAACAATCTCCTACGAGCAGTACTTC
TRBV7-3	TRBJ1-4	-	-	CASSSTGGEKLFF	TGTGCCAGCAGCTCCACAGGAGGTGAAAAACTGTTTTTT
TRBV6-1	TRBJ2-4	once	TRBD2	CASSEAASGGWDIQYF	TGTGCCAGCAGTGAAGCGGCTAGCGGGGGATGGGACATTCAGTACTTC
TRBV2	TRBJ1-2	-	-	CEEEGGLNYGYTF	TGTGAAGAAGAGGGGGGCCTAAACTATGGCTACACCTTC
TRBV5-1	TRBJ1-2	-	-	CASSLGKSYGYTF	TGCGCCAGCAGCTTGGGAAAGAGCTATGGCTACACCTTC
TRBV15	TRBJ2-3	-	-	CATSSSITDTQYF	TGTGCCACCAGCAGCTCCATCACAGATACGCAGTATTTT
TRBV10-3	TRBJ1-1	-	-	CAISESPGGGEAFF	TGTGCCATCAGTGAGTCCCCCGGTGGTGGTGAAGCTTTCTTT
TRBV27	TRBJ2-3	-	-	CASSLYPDTQYF	TGTGCCAGCAGTTTATATCCAGATACGCAGTATTTT
TRBV7-9	TRBJ2-1	-	TRBD2	CASSPASGSSYNEQFF	TGTGCCAGCAGCCCTGCCAGCGGGAGTTCCTACAATGAGCAGTTCTTC
TRBV4-2	TRBJ1-1	-	TRBD1	CASSHETGPTEAFF	TGTGCCAGCAGCCATGAGACAGGGCCCACTGAAGCTTTCTTT
TRBV11-2	TRBJ2-3	-	TRBD2	CASSFGTSGGHTQYF	TGTGCCAGCAGCTTTGGGACTAGCGGGGGCCATACGCAGTATTTT
TRBV4-2	TRBJ2-7	-	TRBD2	CASSQVSGRIYGPAEQYF	TGTGCCAGCAGCCAAGTTAGCGGGAGGATCTATGGCCCGGCCGAGCAGTACTTC
TRBV4-2	TRBJ2-3	-	TRBD2	CASSRLAESTDTQYF	TGTGCCAGCAGCAGACTAGCGGAGAGCACAGATACGCAGTATTTT
TRBV27	TRBJ2-7	-	TRBD2	CASSTPLAGGYEQYF	TGTGCCAGCAGCACCCCGCTAGCGGGGGGCTACGAGCAGTACTTC
TRBV27	TRBJ2-1	-	-	CASSLGTQSYNEQFF	TGTGCCAGCAGTTTAGGGACACAGTCCTACAATGAGCAGTTCTTC
TRBV7-9	TRBJ2-7	-	TRBD2	CASSEGLAGEMVSEQYF	TGTGCCAGCAGCGAGGGACTAGCGGGGGAAATGGTAAGCGAGCAGTACTTC
TRBV19	TRBJ1-2	-	-	CASSSGRSHYGYTF	TGTGCCAGTAGTTCTGGACGGAGCCACTATGGCTACACCTTC
TRBV9	TRBJ2-3	-	TRBD1	CASSGRDRATSDTQYF	TGTGCCAGCAGCGGCCGGGACAGGGCTACTTCAGATACGCAGTATTTT
TRBV5-6	TRBJ2-2	once	-	CASSLFLDTGELFF	TGTGCCAGCAGCTTATTCCTAGACACCGGGGAGCTGTTTTTT
TRBV14	TRBJ2-7	-	-	CASSPSSYEQYF	TGTGCCAGCAGCCCGTCGTCCTACGAGCAGTACTTC
TRBV27	TRBJ1-5	-	TRBD1	CASSRGTGGGQPQHF	TGTGCCAGCAGTAGGGGGACAGGGGGAGGTCAGCCCCAGCATTTT
TRBV7-3	TRBJ2-2	-	TRBD1	CASSLDRGLGGELFF	TGTGCCAGCAGCTTGGACAGGGGGCTGGGCGGGGAGCTGTTTTTT
TRBV30	TRBJ1-1	-	-	CAWEGLTEAFF	TGTGCCTGGGAGGGGCTCACTGAAGCTTTCTTT
TRBV27	TRBJ1-2	-	-	CASRTSLPGLLYGYTF	TGTGCCAGCCGTACATCCCTTCCCGGACTGCTATATGGCTACACCTTC
TRBV2	TRBJ1-1	-	-	CASSGPNTEAFF	TGTGCCAGCAGTGGACCTAACACTGAAGCTTTCTTT
TRBV7-6	TRBJ2-5	once	-	CASSFLTSSETQYF	TGTGCCAGCAGCTTTCTAACTAGCAGTGAGACCCAGTACTTC
TRBV12-5	TRBJ1-1	-	-	CASSGPTLEAFF	TGTGCTAGTAGCGGACCGACACTTGAAGCTTTCTTT
TRBV2	TRBJ2-1	-	TRBD2	CASSELAGSSYNEQFF	TGTGCCAGCAGTGAACTAGCGGGGAGCTCCTACAATGAGCAGTTCTTC
TRBV9	TRBJ1-1	-	-	CASSKTGNEAFF	TGTGCCAGCAGCAAAACAGGGAATGAAGCTTTCTTT